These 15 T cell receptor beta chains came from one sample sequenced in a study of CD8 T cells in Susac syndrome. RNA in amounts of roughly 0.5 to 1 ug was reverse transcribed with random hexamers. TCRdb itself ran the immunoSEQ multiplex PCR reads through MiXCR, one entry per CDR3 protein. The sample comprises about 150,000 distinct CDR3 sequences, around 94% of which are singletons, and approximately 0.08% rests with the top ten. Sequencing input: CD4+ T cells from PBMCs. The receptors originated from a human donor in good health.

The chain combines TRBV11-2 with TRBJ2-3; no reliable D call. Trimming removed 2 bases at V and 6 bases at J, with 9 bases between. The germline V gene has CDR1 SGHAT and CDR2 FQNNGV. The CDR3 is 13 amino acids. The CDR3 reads CASSLNSVDTQYF. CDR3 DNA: TGTGCCAGCAGCTTAAATAGTGTGGATACGCAGTATTTT.

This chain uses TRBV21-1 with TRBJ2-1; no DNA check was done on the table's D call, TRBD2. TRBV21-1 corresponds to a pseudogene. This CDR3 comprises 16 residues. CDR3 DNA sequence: TGTGCCAGCAGCAAAGACGGGGAAGGCCGATTCAATGAGCAGTTCTTC. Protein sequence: CASSKDGEGRFNEQFF.

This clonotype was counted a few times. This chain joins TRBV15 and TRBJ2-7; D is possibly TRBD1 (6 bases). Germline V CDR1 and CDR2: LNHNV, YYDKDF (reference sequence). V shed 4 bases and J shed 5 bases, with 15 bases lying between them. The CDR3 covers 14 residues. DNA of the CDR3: TGTGCCACCAGCATACGGGCCAGGGGAGACGAGCAGTACTTC. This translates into CATSIRARGDEQYF.

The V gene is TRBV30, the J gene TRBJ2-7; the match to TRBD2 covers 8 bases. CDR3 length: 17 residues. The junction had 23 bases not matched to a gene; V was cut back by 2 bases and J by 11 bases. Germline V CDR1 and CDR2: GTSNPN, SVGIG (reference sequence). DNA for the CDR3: TGTGCCTGGAGTAAAAACATCCCGGGACTAGAACTCCCTCGGGAGTACTTC. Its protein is CAWSKNIPGLELPREYF.

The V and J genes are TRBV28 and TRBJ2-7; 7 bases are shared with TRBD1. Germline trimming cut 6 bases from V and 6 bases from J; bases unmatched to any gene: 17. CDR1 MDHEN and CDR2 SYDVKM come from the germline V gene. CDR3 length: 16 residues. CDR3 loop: CASRPPRQGALGEQYF. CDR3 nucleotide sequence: TGTGCCAGCAGACCTCCCCGACAGGGCGCTTTGGGCGAGCAGTACTTC.

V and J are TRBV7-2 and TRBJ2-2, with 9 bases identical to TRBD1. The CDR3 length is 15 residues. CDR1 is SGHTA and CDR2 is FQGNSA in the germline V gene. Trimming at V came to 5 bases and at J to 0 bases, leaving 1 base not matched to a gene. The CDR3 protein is CASSRDRANTGELFF. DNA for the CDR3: TGTGCCAGCAGCCGGGACAGGGCGAACACCGGGGAGCTGTTTTTT.

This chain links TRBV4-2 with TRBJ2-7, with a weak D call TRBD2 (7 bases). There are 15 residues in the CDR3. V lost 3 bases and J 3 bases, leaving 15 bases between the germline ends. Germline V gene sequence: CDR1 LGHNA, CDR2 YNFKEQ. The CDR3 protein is CASSQAQGGVYEQYF. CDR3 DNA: TGTGCCAGCAGCCAGGCACAGGGAGGGGTCTACGAGCAGTACTTC.

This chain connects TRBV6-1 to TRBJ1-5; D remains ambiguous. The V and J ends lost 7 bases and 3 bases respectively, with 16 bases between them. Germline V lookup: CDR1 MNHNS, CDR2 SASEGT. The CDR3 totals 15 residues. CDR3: CASTDYGEPNQPQHF. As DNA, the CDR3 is TGTGCCAGCACTGATTACGGGGAGCCCAATCAGCCCCAGCATTTT.

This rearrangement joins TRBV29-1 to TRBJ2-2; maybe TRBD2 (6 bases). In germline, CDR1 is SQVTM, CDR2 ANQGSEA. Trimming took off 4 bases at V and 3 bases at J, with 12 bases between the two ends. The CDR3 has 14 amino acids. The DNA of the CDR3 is TGCAGCGTTGTTAGTAGCGGATACACCGGGGAGCTGTTTTTT. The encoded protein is CSVVSSGYTGELFF.

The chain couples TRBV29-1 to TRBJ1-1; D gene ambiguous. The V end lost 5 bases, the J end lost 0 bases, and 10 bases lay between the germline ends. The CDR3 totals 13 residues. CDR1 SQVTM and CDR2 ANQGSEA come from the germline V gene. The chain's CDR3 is CSVRPTLNTEAFF. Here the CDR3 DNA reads TGCAGCGTTCGCCCCACTCTGAACACTGAAGCTTTCTTT.

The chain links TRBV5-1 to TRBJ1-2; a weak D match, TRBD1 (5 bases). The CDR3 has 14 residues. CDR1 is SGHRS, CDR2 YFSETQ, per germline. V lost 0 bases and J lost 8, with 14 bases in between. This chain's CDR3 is CASSLDEGMEGYTF. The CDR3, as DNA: TGCGCCAGCAGCTTGGATGAGGGGATGGAAGGCTACACCTTC.

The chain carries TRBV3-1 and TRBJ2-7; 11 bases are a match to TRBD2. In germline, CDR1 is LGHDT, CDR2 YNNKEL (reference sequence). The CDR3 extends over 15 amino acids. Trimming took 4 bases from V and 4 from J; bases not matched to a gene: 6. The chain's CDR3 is CASSPIAGGPYEQYF. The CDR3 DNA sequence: TGTGCCAGCAGCCCTATAGCGGGAGGGCCGTACGAGCAGTACTTC.

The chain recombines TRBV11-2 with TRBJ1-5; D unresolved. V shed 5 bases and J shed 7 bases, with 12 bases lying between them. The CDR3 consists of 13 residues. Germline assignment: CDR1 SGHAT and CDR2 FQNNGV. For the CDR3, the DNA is TGTGCCAGCAGCCTTTACAGCACCCAGCCCCAGCATTTT. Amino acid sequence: CASSLYSTQPQHF.

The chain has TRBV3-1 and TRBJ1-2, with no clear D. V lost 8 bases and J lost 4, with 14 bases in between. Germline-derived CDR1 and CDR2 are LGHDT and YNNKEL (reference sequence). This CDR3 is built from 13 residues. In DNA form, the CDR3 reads TGTGCCAGCCAACACCGATATGGCTATGGCTACACCTTC. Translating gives CASQHRYGYGYTF.

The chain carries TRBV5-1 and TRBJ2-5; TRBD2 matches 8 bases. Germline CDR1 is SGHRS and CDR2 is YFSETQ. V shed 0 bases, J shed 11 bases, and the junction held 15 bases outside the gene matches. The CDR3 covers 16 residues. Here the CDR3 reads CASSLESGRALGGQYF. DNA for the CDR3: TGCGCCAGCAGCTTGGAAAGCGGGAGAGCCCTCGGGGGACAGTACTTC.